Below are 23 T cell receptor beta chains sequenced from a single sample in a study of T cell responses to AZD1222 COVID-19 vaccine. Generated by immunoSEQ multiplex PCR, the TCRdb table keeps only in-frame clones and is missing some. The table records more than 100,000 clones, approximately 92% of them present only once. This specimen consisted of peripheral blood, obtained on day 0 of AZD1222 vaccination. The receptor set was obtained from an adult in good health.

The chain combines TRBV4-3 with TRBJ1-2, with 12 nucleotides matching TRBD1. The V and J ends lost 3 bases and 4 bases, in that order; junction bases with no gene match: 6. Germline V gene lookup returns CDR1 LGHNA and CDR2 YSLEER. The CDR3 runs 16 residues. This CDR3 reads CASSQGQGANAYGYTF. CDR3 DNA: TGCGCCAGCAGCCAGGGACAGGGGGCGAACGCCTATGGCTACACCTTC.

The J gene is TRBJ1-2, the V gene TRBV27; 7 bases map to TRBD1. Germline values: CDR1 MNHEY, CDR2 SMNVEV (reference sequence). The CDR3 length is 14 residues. With 4 bases clipped from V and 3 bases from J, the junction kept 5 bases outside the gene matches. The CDR3 reads CASSSRGTDYGYTF. The CDR3 DNA reads TGTGCCAGCAGTTCCAGGGGGACCGACTATGGCTACACCTTC.

The genes are TRBV11-2 and TRBJ1-4, with D possibly being TRBD1 (5 bases). V was pared by 6 bases and J by 4 bases, with 15 bases between. This CDR3 is 15 amino acids long. Germline CDR1 is SGHAT and CDR2 is FQNNGV. CDR3 region: CASRRPGRVNEKLFF. CDR3 DNA: TGTGCCAGCAGACGGCCGGGACGGGTTAATGAAAAACTGTTTTTT.

This chain links TRBV5-4 with TRBJ1-5, with a possible D match to TRBD1 (5 bases). V lost 4 bases, J lost 9 bases, and 14 bases lay in between. Per germline, CDR1 SGHNT and CDR2 YYREEE (reference sequence). This CDR3 has 13 residues. CDR3 DNA sequence: TGTGCCAGCAGCCCGGGACCCTCGGCGCCCCAGCATTTT. Translated, it gives CASSPGPSAPQHF.

The rearrangement joins TRBV29-1 to TRBJ1-2, with a tentative D call TRBD1 (5 bases). V lost 4 bases and J lost 0, with 6 bases in between. Germline V gives CDR1 SQVTM, CDR2 ANQGSEA. CDR3 length: 12 residues. CDR3 nucleotides: TGCAGCGTTGGGGACTCTAACTATGGCTACACCTTC. This codes for CSVGDSNYGYTF.

For the CDR3, the DNA is TGCGCCAGCAGTCTCAATTATGGGGATACGCAGTATTTT. This encodes CASSLNYGDTQYF. This rearrangement joins TRBV5-1 to TRBJ2-3, with unresolved D. V lost 5 bases, J lost 6 bases, and 13 bases lay in between. The length of the CDR3 is 13 residues. CDR1 is SGHRS, CDR2 YFSETQ, per germline.

The genes are TRBV2 and TRBJ2-2; D is possibly TRBD2 (6 bases). CDR3 length equals 15 residues. CDR1 is SNHLY, CDR2 FYNNEI, per germline. Trimming removed 5 bases at V and 2 bases at J, with 12 bases between. The CDR3 here is CASSSGTVNTGELFF. Written as DNA, the CDR3 is TGTGCCAGCAGTTCCGGGACTGTTAACACCGGGGAGCTGTTTTTT.

The chain is built from TRBV28 and TRBJ2-4, with D hard to call. CDR1 MDHEN and CDR2 SYDVKM come from the germline V gene. Between the trimmed V and J ends, which lost 6 bases and 4 bases, there was a span of 7 bases. This CDR3 has 12 residues. The CDR3 spells CASSDGKNIQYF. CDR3 nucleotides: TGTGCCAGCAGCGACGGGAAAAACATTCAGTACTTC.

DNA of the CDR3: TGTGCCAGTAGTCGGGGACAGGGAGCGAACGAGCAGTACTTC. Translated: CASSRGQGANEQYF. The rearrangement joins TRBV19 to TRBJ2-7; 9 nucleotides align to TRBD1. Germline CDR1 LNHDA, CDR2 SQIVND (reference sequence). V was clipped by 5 bases and J by 5 bases; unmatched bases: 7. This CDR3 region has 14 residues.

The chain employs TRBV28 and TRBJ2-1; 11 bases map to TRBD2. With V trimmed by 6 bases and J by 5 bases, 15 bases remained unmatched. The germline gives CDR1 MDHEN, CDR2 SYDVKM. The CDR3 has 18 residues. CDR3 amino acids: CASRGTSGTPTSNNEQFF. CDR3 bases: TGTGCCAGCAGGGGGACTAGCGGAACCCCAACCTCTAACAATGAGCAGTTCTTC.

In regard to this clone: Other nucleotide sequences in the sample specify the same CDR3. V usage is TRBV9 and J usage is TRBJ1-3, with 7 bases aligning to TRBD1. V dropped 0 bases and J dropped 3; count of bases not matched to a gene: 3. The CDR3 runs 15 residues. The V gene's germline CDR1 is SGDLS and CDR2 YYNGEE. The chain's CDR3 is CASSVEGASGNTIYF. The CDR3 nucleotides are TGTGCCAGCAGCGTAGAGGGGGCGAGTGGAAACACCATATATTTT.

This chain joins TRBV9 and TRBJ2-6; the match to TRBD1 covers 8 bases. Germline V gene data show CDR1 as SGDLS and CDR2 as YYNGEE. There are 17 residues in the CDR3. V trimming: 0 bases; J trimming: 1 base; junction bases outside the gene matches: 3. The CDR3 coding sequence is TGTGCCAGCAGCGTAGGCAGGGGGCAGTCTGGGGCCAACGTCCTGACTTTC. Translating gives CASSVGRGQSGANVLTF.

The V call is TRBV5-5, the J call TRBJ2-7, with TRBD1 matching over 9 bases. This CDR3 has 15 amino acids. Germline V gene data show CDR1 as SGHKS and CDR2 as YYEKEE (reference sequence). Trimming at V came to 4 bases and at J to 3 bases, leaving 8 bases not matched to a gene. Written as DNA, the CDR3 is TGTGCCAGCAGCATCATCGGGACAGGGATCTACGAGCAGTACTTC. This gives the protein CASSIIGTGIYEQYF.

J is TRBJ2-1 and V is TRBV24-1, with 9 bases aligning to TRBD1. This CDR3 is 16 amino acids long. The J segment lost 7 bases and the V segment lost 2 bases, leaving 8 bases of the junction unmatched. CDR1 KGHDR and CDR2 SFDVKD come from the germline V gene. The DNA of the CDR3 is TGTGCCACCAGTGATTCTTTCTCGGACAGGGGTAATGAGCAGTTCTTC. Its protein product is CATSDSFSDRGNEQFF.

The V and J genes are TRBV5-8 and TRBJ1-1; perhaps TRBD1 as D (6 bases). Trimming pared 2 bases from V and 0 bases from J, leaving 14 bases between. Per germline, CDR1 SGHTS and CDR2 YDEGEE. The CDR3 contains 16 residues. In DNA, the CDR3 is TGTGCCAGCAGCTTTGGTCTGGACAGCATGAACACTGAAGCTTTCTTT. Its protein is CASSFGLDSMNTEAFF.

This CDR3 reads CASSQGTGYTYGYTF. The CDR3, as DNA: TGTGCCAGCAGCCAAGGGACGGGGTATACCTATGGCTACACCTTC. This rearrangement joins TRBV3-1 (or the pseudogene TRBV3-2) to TRBJ1-2; D gene unclear. With 1 base removed from V and 4 bases from J, the gap between germline ends came to 13 bases. The CDR3 totals 15 residues. CDR1 and CDR2 from the germline V gene are LGHDT and YNNKEL (reference sequence).

This clone has a single count. The genes are TRBV3-1 (or the pseudogene TRBV3-2) and TRBJ1-5; the D is unclear. This CDR3 has 13 amino acids. Germline assignment: CDR1 LGHDT and CDR2 YNNKEL (reference sequence). Trimming removed 0 bases at V and 7 bases at J, with 7 bases between. CDR3 sequence (DNA): TGTGCCAGCAGCCAAGATCGGCAGCAGCCCCAGCATTTT. Translating gives CASSQDRQQPQHF.

The rearrangement links TRBV5-4 to TRBJ1-1, with a possible D match to TRBD1 (6 bases). The length of the CDR3 is 14 residues. Trimming removed 7 bases at V and 3 bases at J, with 16 bases between. Germline assignment: CDR1 SGHNT and CDR2 YYREEE (reference sequence). The CDR3 coding sequence is TGTGCCAGCTTTATTGGGGGCTTTGACACTGAAGCTTTCTTT. Protein: CASFIGGFDTEAFF.

This chain joins TRBV20-1 and TRBJ2-2; D remains unclear. This CDR3 spans 11 amino acids. Germline CDR1 reads DFQATT; CDR2 reads SNEGSKA (reference sequence). The ends were cut back, 2 bases at V and 7 bases at J, with 5 bases in the middle. The CDR3 sequence is CSARINGELFF. The DNA of the CDR3 is TGCAGTGCTAGAATTAACGGGGAGCTGTTTTTT.

The CDR3 nucleotides read TGTGCCAGCAACCCTGGGGGACAGGGGCATCAGCCCCAGCATTTT. This translates into CASNPGGQGHQPQHF. The V and J genes are TRBV6-5 and TRBJ1-5, with 10 bases lining up with TRBD1. This CDR3 comprises 15 residues. Per germline, CDR1 MNHEY and CDR2 SVGAGI. Losses at the gene ends were 7 bases for V and 5 bases for J; bases not matched to a gene: 8.

The chain has TRBV4-3 and TRBJ1-2, with D hard to call. V lost 1 base and J lost 7, with 10 bases in between. Germline V gene lookup returns CDR1 LGHNA and CDR2 YSLEER. CDR3 size: 13 residues. Here the CDR3 DNA reads TGCGCCAGCAGCCAAGCGAACAGCGCTGGCTACACCTTC. It codes for CASSQANSAGYTF.

The rearrangement joins TRBV6-6 to TRBJ1-1, with D tentatively TRBD1 (6 bases). The CDR3 spans 14 residues. The germline gives CDR1 MNHNY, CDR2 SVGAGI (reference sequence). The V and J ends lost 9 bases and 4 bases respectively, with 18 bases between them. CDR3: CASSPGGAGTEAFF. In nucleotides, the CDR3 is TGTGCCAGTTCCCCCGGGGGCGCGGGCACTGAAGCTTTCTTT.

The J gene is TRBJ2-1, the V gene TRBV13, with D perhaps TRBD1 (5 bases). Germline V lookup: CDR1 PRHDT, CDR2 FYEKMQ (reference sequence). The ends were cut back, 6 bases at V and 0 bases at J, with 15 bases in the middle. This CDR3 is built from 16 residues. The DNA of the CDR3 is TGTGCCAGCAGACTCCGTGGGGCTGGCTCCTACAATGAGCAGTTCTTC. Encoded protein: CASRLRGAGSYNEQFF.